This record covers a single T cell receptor (beta chain). Its antigen remains unidentified. This sample was taken from a study of cytomegalovirus exposure and HLA in healthy donors. The study's findings and limits: The only immune exposure information that was available was CMV serostatus.

The PCR ran on 60 Vbeta and 13 Jbeta primers. The repertoire was sequenced with immunoSEQ multiplex PCR; TCRdb's copy has only in-frame clones and lacks some. In all, the sample yields 50,000 or so clones. The sequenced sample was PBMCs. The sequence derives from a young woman in good health and CMV-seronegative.

The CDR3 DNA sequence: TGCGCCAGCAGCCAACGGGAACTAGCCGACTACGAGCAGTACTTC. It specifies CASSQRELADYEQYF. The rearrangement links TRBV4-1 to TRBJ2-7; perhaps TRBD2 as D (6 bases). Germline V lookup: CDR1 MGHRA, CDR2 YSYEKL. Trimming removed 2 bases from V and 3 bases from J, with 14 bases in between. The CDR3 is 15 amino acids.